This is a list of T cell receptor beta chains from one sample in a study of blood T cell repertoires in COVID-19. Sequencing was performed with immunoSEQ multiplex PCR; in TCRdb, only in-frame clones are kept and a portion is missing. The sample carries around 360,000 clones, around 87% recorded once. The sequenced sample consisted of peripheral blood. The source is a young woman with COVID-19, enrolled during active disease. The CDR3 runs from the conserved cysteine through the conserved F or W. Fields, in order: J gene, V gene, CDR3 protein.

j_gene: TRBJ1-1
v_gene: TRBV5-4
CDR3aa: CASSLMAGLNTEAFF

j_gene: TRBJ1-1
v_gene: TRBV2
CDR3aa: CASSERGLDTEAFF

j_gene: TRBJ2-7
v_gene: TRBV11-3
CDR3aa: CASSSGYEQYF

j_gene: TRBJ1-5
v_gene: TRBV7-9
CDR3aa: CASSSDRVEGQPQHF

j_gene: TRBJ2-2
v_gene: TRBV19
CDR3aa: CASTDARRGTGELFF

j_gene: TRBJ1-1
v_gene: TRBV7-2
CDR3aa: CASSATGAHTEAFF

j_gene: TRBJ2-1
v_gene: TRBV28
CDR3aa: CASSLSLGLAPYNEQFF

j_gene: TRBJ2-2
v_gene: TRBV12-3/TRBV12-4
CDR3aa: CASSLSPPGELFF

j_gene: TRBJ2-2
v_gene: TRBV3-1/TRBV3-2
CDR3aa: CASSGSGRGTGELFF

j_gene: TRBJ2-7
v_gene: TRBV6-5
CDR3aa: CASSYSNRGGYEQYF

j_gene: TRBJ2-7
v_gene: TRBV6-6
CDR3aa: CASSSTLGVPSYEQYF

j_gene: TRBJ2-5
v_gene: TRBV3-1/TRBV3-2
CDR3aa: CASSLGQVKETQYF

j_gene: TRBJ2-7
v_gene: TRBV19
CDR3aa: CASSIQASSYEQYF

j_gene: TRBJ2-1
v_gene: TRBV27
CDR3aa: CASSPTSLEFNEQFF

j_gene: TRBJ1-1
v_gene: TRBV18
CDR3aa: CASSLPGQEAFF

j_gene: TRBJ2-3
v_gene: TRBV19
CDR3aa: CASSISGTDTQYF

j_gene: TRBJ2-6
v_gene: TRBV7-2
CDR3aa: CASSPGVSGANVLTF

j_gene: TRBJ2-1
v_gene: TRBV7-6
CDR3aa: CASSLGTSANNEQFF

j_gene: TRBJ2-5
v_gene: TRBV7-6
CDR3aa: CASSLDVAGDETQYF

j_gene: TRBJ1-1
v_gene: TRBV14
CDR3aa: CASSWGGPRANTEAFF

j_gene: TRBJ2-3
v_gene: TRBV27
CDR3aa: CASSFLGQGPTDTQYF

j_gene: TRBJ2-1
v_gene: TRBV6-5
CDR3aa: CASSYGSVNEQFF

j_gene: TRBJ1-4
v_gene: TRBV6-5
CDR3aa: CASSSGQEEKLFF

j_gene: TRBJ2-3
v_gene: TRBV20-1
CDR3aa: CSASVDRGLTDTQYF

j_gene: TRBJ2-1
v_gene: TRBV9
CDR3aa: CASSFGLAGYEQFF

j_gene: TRBJ2-2
v_gene: TRBV19
CDR3aa: CASNGLAGVPGGELFF

j_gene: TRBJ1-4
v_gene: TRBV28
CDR3aa: CASSEVGGLMEKLFF

j_gene: TRBJ2-7
v_gene: TRBV28
CDR3aa: CASTTAQGMVEQYF

j_gene: TRBJ1-1
v_gene: TRBV7-2
CDR3aa: CASSLTGGTEAFF

j_gene: TRBJ2-2
v_gene: TRBV24-1
CDR3aa: CATSESGGTGELFF

j_gene: TRBJ1-3
v_gene: TRBV11-2
CDR3aa: CASSSSKGLHLSGNTIYF

j_gene: TRBJ2-3
v_gene: TRBV7-6
CDR3aa: CASSFGTSGSTDTQYF

j_gene: TRBJ1-1
v_gene: TRBV19
CDR3aa: CASSTGGPGNTEAFF

j_gene: TRBJ1-1
v_gene: TRBV28
CDR3aa: CASSLQVNTEAFF

j_gene: TRBJ2-7
v_gene: TRBV9
CDR3aa: CASSVAPGGGEQYF

j_gene: TRBJ2-1
v_gene: TRBV7-9
CDR3aa: CASSLDPSDGSFYNEQFF

j_gene: TRBJ2-1
v_gene: TRBV27
CDR3aa: CASSLGLAERLYNEQFF

j_gene: TRBJ2-3
v_gene: TRBV29-1
CDR3aa: CSESSTDTQYF

j_gene: TRBJ2-1
v_gene: TRBV29-1
CDR3aa: CSVEGGQGRSYNEQFF

j_gene: TRBJ1-4
v_gene: TRBV7-9
CDR3aa: CASSLVGKGREKLFF

j_gene: TRBJ2-7
v_gene: TRBV7-6
CDR3aa: CASSLAPGSSYEQYF

j_gene: TRBJ2-7
v_gene: TRBV19
CDR3aa: CASSAPPGHEQYF

j_gene: TRBJ2-3
v_gene: TRBV2
CDR3aa: CASNGGLAGDTQYF

j_gene: TRBJ2-3
v_gene: TRBV14
CDR3aa: CASSQVLPDTQYF

j_gene: TRBJ2-7
v_gene: TRBV30
CDR3aa: CACRTRGYEQYF

j_gene: TRBJ1-4
v_gene: TRBV4-3
CDR3aa: CASSQDHSPQPEKLFF

j_gene: TRBJ2-1
v_gene: TRBV19
CDR3aa: CASSISVRSNEQFF

j_gene: TRBJ1-2
v_gene: TRBV18
CDR3aa: CASSGDRAVYGYTF

j_gene: TRBJ1-2
v_gene: TRBV2
CDR3aa: CASSGRQGYGYTF

j_gene: TRBJ1-1
v_gene: TRBV6-6
CDR3aa: CASSPSPGHLANTEAFF

j_gene: TRBJ2-3
v_gene: TRBV3-1/TRBV3-2
CDR3aa: CASSLRAGGPTDTQYF

j_gene: TRBJ1-2
v_gene: TRBV9
CDR3aa: CASSPWGETTYGYTF

j_gene: TRBJ1-1
v_gene: TRBV11-2
CDR3aa: CASSLGFGTEAFF

j_gene: TRBJ2-6
v_gene: TRBV30
CDR3aa: CAWTQGGGANVLTF

j_gene: TRBJ2-1
v_gene: TRBV7-2
CDR3aa: CASSLRRQGQYNEQFF

j_gene: TRBJ2-7
v_gene: TRBV5-1
CDR3aa: CASSSQGGEQYF

j_gene: TRBJ2-7
v_gene: TRBV3-1/TRBV3-2
CDR3aa: CASSQEQGIHEQYF

j_gene: TRBJ2-7
v_gene: TRBV5-4
CDR3aa: CASSLDRLGQYF

j_gene: TRBJ1-2
v_gene: TRBV11-3
CDR3aa: CASSSSLDRNYGYTF